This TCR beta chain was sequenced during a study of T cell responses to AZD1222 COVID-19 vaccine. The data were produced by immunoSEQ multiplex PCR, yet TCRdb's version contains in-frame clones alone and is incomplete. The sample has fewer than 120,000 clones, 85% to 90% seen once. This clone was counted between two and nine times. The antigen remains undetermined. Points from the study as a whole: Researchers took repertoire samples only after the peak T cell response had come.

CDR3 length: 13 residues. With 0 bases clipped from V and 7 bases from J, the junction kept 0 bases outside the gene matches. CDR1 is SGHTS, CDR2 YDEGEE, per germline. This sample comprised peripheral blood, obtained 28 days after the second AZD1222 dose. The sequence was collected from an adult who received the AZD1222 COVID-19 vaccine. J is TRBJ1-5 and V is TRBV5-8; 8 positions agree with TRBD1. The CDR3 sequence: CASSLDRGQPQHF. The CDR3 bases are TGTGCCAGCAGCTTGGACAGGGGGCAGCCCCAGCATTTT.